This TCR beta chain is from a study of blood T cell repertoires in COVID-19. Study-wide context: The analysed material was cDNA or gDNA that came from T cells, B-cell-depleted T cells, or PBMCs.

Per the authors' pipeline: Reference gene primers were amplified, and this amplification served to estimate nucleated cell counts. The table came from immunoSEQ multiplex PCR; TCRdb's copy has only in-frame clones and leaves some out. D and trimming come from the DNA, and the V and J calls and clone size come from that table. This table has some 300,000 clones, approximately 90% appearing once. Seattle patient enrollment occurred during active infection, with longitudinal follow-up thereafter. This CDR3 is 12 amino acids long. The V end was cut by 4 bases, the J end by 5 bases, with 9 bases between. The genes are TRBV12-3 or TRBV12-4 and TRBJ2-7; D perhaps matches TRBD1 (6 bases). The source is a woman between 50 and 59 years old with COVID-19, enrolled during active disease. Sequenced material: peripheral blood. For the CDR3, the DNA is TGTGCCAGCAGTTCCCACAGGGACGAGCAGTACTTC. The encoded protein is CASSSHRDEQYF.